The 31 T cell receptor delta chains below all came from one sample that was sequenced in a study of gamma delta lymphoproliferative disorders and STAT genes. TCRdb ran CATT on the multiplex PCR reads. Among about 1,200 delta-chain clones, about 1.5% were seen once, and the ten largest hold around two fifths. PBMCs from patients and controls supplied the genomic DNA for sequencing. Sequencing used blood. The receptors were gathered from a human donor in good health.

This clone was detected a few times. This DNA's translation differs at residue 8 from TCRdb's protein, which comes from a much larger clone; a read error is likely, and the protein shown is translated from the DNA. The chain uses TRAV38-2/DV8 and TRDJ1; D gene ambiguous. The CDR3 has 16 amino acids. CDR1 and CDR2 from the germline V gene are TSESDYY and QEAYKQQN. The V gene lost 0 bases and the J gene lost 8 bases, with 20 bases spanning the gap. As DNA, the CDR3 is TGTGCTTATAGGAGCGTGTGGCACGTGACTGTAGAAAAACTCATCTTT. Translation gives CAYRSVWHVTVEKLIF.

The CDR3 sequence: CAFPPYWGIYTDKLIF. Written as DNA, the CDR3 is TGTGCCTTCCCCCCGTACTGGGGGATCTACACCGATAAACTCATCTTT. The rearrangement joins TRDV3 to TRDJ1; TRDD3 matches 10 bases. Germline V gene data show CDR1 as TVYSNPD and CDR2 as GDNSRS (reference sequence). J was trimmed by 0 bases and V by 3 bases; bases with no gene match: 10. The CDR3 contains 16 residues.

This clone has a handful of counts. The protein TCRdb gives is from a much larger clone and does not agree with this DNA's translation at residue 17, likely a read error; the protein shown here comes from the DNA. The chain is built from TRDV1 and TRDJ3; 9 bases fit TRDD3. The CDR3 totals 23 residues. Trimming at V came to 2 bases and at J to 8 bases, leaving 25 bases not matched to a gene. Per germline, CDR1 TSWWSYY and CDR2 QGS. The CDR3 protein is CALGEILPRRAGGFPTNTRQMFF. The CDR3 nucleotides read TGTGCTCTTGGGGAAATTCTTCCTAGGAGGGCTGGGGGATTCCCCACGAACACCCGACAGATGTTTTTC.

This clone was observed a handful of times. TCRdb lists the protein of a much larger clone for this DNA, which differs at residue 14, so this is likely a read error; the protein given here is translated from the DNA itself. The J gene is TRDJ1, the V gene TRDV3, with 13 bases fitting TRDD3. CDR1 is TVYSNPD and CDR2 is GDNSRS in the germline V gene (reference sequence). The CDR3 loop spans 22 amino acids. The junction had 27 bases not matched to a gene; V was cut back by 2 bases and J by 3 bases. In DNA form, the CDR3 reads TGTGCCTTTGAACTTCGGAACTTCTTTACTGGGGGATACGTTCCCCGACCCGATAAACTCATCTTT. Its protein product is CAFELRNFFTGGYVPRPDKLIF.

In its sample, this clone was seen a few times. This sequence is one base from a far larger clone and is likely a read error. The same CDR3 arises from other DNA sequences in this sample as well. V and J are TRDV1 and TRDJ1; 13 bases are shared with TRDD3. V trimming: 0 bases; J trimming: 0 bases; junction bases outside the gene matches: 25. This CDR3 is built from 25 residues. CDR1 is TSWWSYY and CDR2 is QGS in the germline V gene. In DNA, the CDR3 is TGTGCTCTTGGGGAACTACGGTGGGGGCGACGAAGAATACTGGGGGATACGAAGTACACCGATAAACTCATCTTT. Translation: CALGELRWGRRRILGDTKYTDKLIF.

A remark on this clone: A read error is the likely source, as a far larger clone sits one nucleotide away. This same CDR3 is encoded by further DNA sequences in the sample. The chain couples TRDV2 to TRDJ1; the match to TRDD3 covers 8 bases. V was pared by 2 bases and J by 2 bases, with 3 bases of the junction left unmatched. The CDR3 has 14 amino acids. Germline values: CDR1 GEAIGNYY, CDR2 EKD. CDR3 nucleotides: TGTGCCTGTGACAGACTGGGGGGAACCGATAAACTCATCTTT. Amino acid sequence: CACDRLGGTDKLIF.

As regards this clone: With a far larger clone one base away, a read error is the likely cause. The chain joins TRDV1 to TRDJ1, with D perhaps TRDD2 (7 bases). This CDR3 region has 26 residues. The V end was cut by 2 bases, the J end by 1 base, with 44 bases between. The V gene's germline CDR1 is TSWWSYY and CDR2 QGS. CDR3 nucleotides: TGTGCTCTTGGGGAAAAATGGTTCCTACATCGGTCTGGGGTAGGAAAAAAGATGGTAGGCACCGATAAACTCATCTTT. Translation gives CALGEKWFLHRSGVGKKMVGTDKLIF.

A word on this clone: The protein TCRdb lists belongs to a much larger clone and differs from this DNA's translation at residue 17, which points to a read error; the protein shown is made from the DNA. The chain employs TRAV29/DV5 and TRDJ1; tentative D call: TRDD3 (10 bases). Germline loops: CDR1 NSMFDY, CDR2 ISSIKDK. The CDR3 contains 19 residues. The chain's CDR3 is CAASSFLLTGGSYTDKPIF. The CDR3 DNA reads TGTGCAGCAAGTTCCTTCCTACTCACTGGGGGATCCTACACCGATAAACCCATCTTT. Based on the CDR3 plus reference TRAV29/DV5 and TRDJ1, the full variable domain is DQQVKQNSPSLSVQEGRISILNCDYTNSMFDYFLWYKKYPAEGPTFLISISSIKDKNEDGRFTVFLNKSAKHLSLHIVPSQPGDSAVYFCAASSFLLTGGSYTDKPIFGKGTRVTVEP.

This clone was observed a handful of times. The protein TCRdb gives is from a much larger clone and does not agree with this DNA's translation at residue 14, likely a read error; the protein shown here comes from the DNA. The chain is built from TRDV1 and TRDJ1; TRDD3 matches 8 bases. The length of the CDR3 is 16 residues. The germline V gene encodes CDR1 TSWWSYY and CDR2 QGS. The CDR3 DNA reads TGTGCTCTTGGGGAACCTTGGGGGATGTACACCGATAAACCCATCTTT. This gives the protein CALGEPWGMYTDKPIF.

As to this clone: The amino acid sequence in TCRdb belongs to a much larger clone and departs from this DNA's translation at residue 23, likely a sequencing read error; the sequence shown is translated from the DNA. The chain joins TRDV1 to TRDJ1, with 13 bases matching TRDD3. Germline values: CDR1 TSWWSYY, CDR2 QGS. The CDR3 has 27 amino acids. The CDR3 region is CALGPRGVGLPKPEVLGDTGYTNKLIF. The CDR3 nucleotides are TGTGCTCTTGGCCCCCGAGGGGTCGGCCTTCCTAAGCCCGAGGTACTGGGGGATACGGGGTACACCAATAAACTCATCTTT.

Remarks on this clone: A single base is all that separates this from a far larger clone, so a read error is likely. Other DNA sequences in this specimen translate into the identical CDR3. The V call is TRDV3, the J call TRDJ1; weak D call: TRDD3 (5 bases). There are 16 residues in the CDR3. Trimming took 0 bases from V and 0 from J, leaving 17 bases between them. Germline CDR1 reads TVYSNPD; CDR2 reads GDNSRS (reference sequence). CDR3 coding DNA: TGTGCCTTTAGTGACCCCAGGTGGGGCTACACCGATAAACTCATCTTT. This encodes CAFSDPRWGYTDKLIF.

In regard to this clone: This is likely an artifact of a read error, given a far larger clone one base away. Within the sample, other DNA sequences also encode this same CDR3. This chain joins TRDV3 and TRDJ1, with 8 bases lining up with TRDD3. The CDR3 spans 14 residues. Germline V CDR1 and CDR2: TVYSNPD, GDNSRS (reference sequence). V lost 2 bases and J lost 8; bases outside the gene matches: 13. CDR3: CAFGRWGRPGKLIF. The DNA of the CDR3 is TGTGCCTTTGGCCGCTGGGGGAGGCCGGGAAAACTCATCTTT.

Concerning this clone itself: TCRdb assigns this DNA the protein of a much larger clone, which departs from its translation at residue 5; this likely reflects a read error, and the protein shown comes from translating the DNA. J is TRDJ1 and V is TRDV3; 10 positions agree with TRDD3. CDR3 size: 18 residues. The trim removed 4 bases at V and 4 bases at J, leaving 21 bases unmatched. In germline, CDR1 is TVYSNPD, CDR2 GDNSRS (reference sequence). The CDR3 here is CAWSVPLLGDDLNDKLIF. Written as DNA, the CDR3 is TGTGCCTGGTCCGTTCCCCTACTGGGGGATGATCTTAACGATAAACTCATCTTT.

In regard to this clone: A far larger clone is a single base away, which makes a read error likely. This CDR3 is also generated by other DNA sequences in the sample. The CDR3 DNA follows: TGTGCCTGTGACACCGTGTCTGGGGGATACCTGTACACTGATAAACTCATCTTT. This codes for CACDTVSGGYLYTDKLIF. This chain connects TRDV2 to TRDJ1; 11 positions match TRDD3. CDR3 length: 18 residues. CDR1 GEAIGNYY and CDR2 EKD come from the germline V gene.

For this clone: A far bigger clonotype differs at one base, so this is likely a read error. This CDR3 is also generated by other DNA sequences in the sample. V is TRDV1 and J is TRDJ1; 8 bases align to TRDD3. CDR1 and CDR2 from the germline V gene are TSWWSYY and QGS. This CDR3 is 16 amino acids long. The CDR3 loop reads CALGEPWGMYTDKLIF. In DNA form, the CDR3 reads TGTGCTCTTGGGGAACCTTGGGGGATGTACACTGATAAACTCATCTTT.

By share of the sample, this clone is medium-sized. One base separates it from a far larger clone, so it is likely a read error. The rearrangement links TRDV1 to TRDJ1; either TRDD2 or TRDD3 may fit D (5 bases each). The CDR3 is made up of 23 amino acids. V lost 2 bases to trimming and J lost 2 bases, with 36 bases between them. Germline-derived CDR1 and CDR2 are TSWWSYY and QGS. CDR3 in amino acids: CALGEISHLHTRTGISITDKLIF. The DNA for the CDR3 is TGTGCTCTTGGGGAAATCTCTCACCTACACACCCGGACTGGAATTTCTATTACCGATAAACTCATCTTT.

No V gene was called here, but the J gene is TRDJ1; the table names TRDD3, a call not compared with the DNA. The CDR3 runs to 20 residues. The CDR3 loop is CALGDPSGETYWGIEHKLIF. The CDR3 DNA reads as TGTGCTCTTGGGGACCCTTCTGGGGAGACCTACTGGGGGATAGAGCATAAACTCATCTTT.

This clone was detected only a few times. A far larger clone lies a single base away; this is likely a read error. The sample contains more than one DNA sequence encoding this CDR3. CDR3 bases: TGTGCCTTTGAGCTTCGGAACTTCTTTACTGGGGGATACGCTCCCCGACCCGATAAACTCATCTTT. Translation: CAFELRNFFTGGYAPRPDKLIF. The rearrangement links TRDV3 to TRDJ1; 13 bases line up with TRDD3. Germline assignment: CDR1 TVYSNPD and CDR2 GDNSRS (reference sequence). V shed 2 bases and J 3 bases; nucleotides not matched to a gene: 27. The CDR3 runs 22 residues.

This clone turned up a few times. It differs at one base from a far larger clone, so likely a read error. The sample has other DNA sequences that encode this CDR3 too. The V gene is TRDV2, the J gene TRDJ1; D possibly corresponds to TRDD3 (6 bases). The CDR3 covers 18 residues. Trimming removed 0 bases from V and 4 bases from J, with 23 bases in between. The germline CDR1 and CDR2 sequences are GEAIGNYY and EKD. CDR3: CACDTGLLGDTRHDKLIF. DNA for the CDR3: TGTGCCTGTGACACCGGACTACTGGGAGATACGCGGCACGATAAACTCATCTTT.

Comment on this clone: The TCRdb protein comes from a much larger clone and disagrees with this DNA's translation at residue 19, likely due to a read error; the protein given here is derived from the DNA. This chain links TRDV1 with TRDJ1; 11 positions match TRDD3. This CDR3 comprises 27 residues. Trimming at V came to 6 bases and at J to 0 bases, leaving 39 bases not matched to a gene. CDR1 and CDR2 from the germline V gene are TSWWSYY and QGS. CDR3 region: CALGPRGVGLPKPEVLGDMGYTDKLIF. As DNA, the CDR3 is TGTGCTCTTGGCCCCCGAGGGGTCGGCCTTCCTAAGCCCGAGGTACTGGGGGATATGGGGTACACCGATAAACTCATCTTT.

In regard to this clone: For this DNA, TCRdb reports the protein of a much larger clone, which diverges at residue 16, most likely from a read error; the protein presented here is translated directly from the DNA. The chain carries TRDV1 and TRDJ1, with D perhaps matching TRDD3 (6 bases). The CDR3 totals 21 residues. Trimming removed 6 bases at V and 4 bases at J, with 36 bases between. Germline CDR1 is TSWWSYY and CDR2 is QGS. CDR3 nucleotide sequence: TGTGCTCTTGGCCCCCCTTACACGCTTAGTGGGGGTCGGAGGTACATCGATAAACTCATCTTT. Amino acids: CALGPPYTLSGGRRYIDKLIF.

The table lists this clone with a few counts. A far larger clone is only one base removed, so a read error is likely. Other DNA sequences within the sample encode an identical CDR3. The rearrangement links TRDV2 to TRDJ1, with D possibly being TRDD3 (5 bases). The CDR3 covers 17 residues. CDR1 is GEAIGNYY and CDR2 is EKD in the germline V gene. CDR3 protein: CACDVFGVVPGTDKLIF. The DNA for the CDR3 is TGTGCCTGTGACGTCTTTGGGGTTGTACCCGGCACCGATAAGCTCATCTTT.

The sample holds a few counts of this clone. A far bigger clonotype differs at one base, so this is likely a read error. This sample also contains other DNA sequences that code for the same CDR3. The J gene is TRDJ1, the V gene TRDV1; D may correspond to TRDD2 or TRDD3 (7 bases each). V lost 0 bases and J lost 0, with 26 bases in between. The CDR3 contains 21 residues. CDR1 TSWWSYY and CDR2 QGS come from the germline V gene. CDR3 DNA: TGTGCTCTTGGGGAACTTCGTTCCTACGCTGGGGGGTACGAGCACACCGATAAACTCATCTTT. This sequence encodes CALGELRSYAGGYEHTDKLIF.

Of note for this clone: A far larger clone is one base from this, pointing to a likely read error. Other nucleotide sequences from this sample produce the same CDR3. This chain links TRDV1 with TRDJ1; TRDD3 matches at 7 bases. Germline-derived CDR1 and CDR2 are TSWWSYY and QGS. This CDR3 spans 21 amino acids. The CDR3 DNA is TGCGCTCTTGGGGAACGAGGCTTTCTCCTTACTGGGGATTCGTACACCGATAAACTCATCTTT. Translating gives CALGERGFLLTGDSYTDKLIF.

About this clone: The protein recorded in TCRdb matches a much larger clone and deviates from this DNA's translation at residue 8, suggesting a read error; the protein here is obtained by translating the DNA. Other DNA sequences of this sample code for an identical CDR3. The chain is built from TRDV1 and TRDJ1, with 7 bases fitting TRDD3. This CDR3 region has 21 residues. V gave up 1 base and J gave up 0 bases; unmatched junction bases: 20. Germline CDR1 and CDR2: TSWWSYY and QGS. The CDR3, as DNA: TGTGCTCTTGGGGAACGAGGCCTTCTCCTTACTGGGGATTCGTACACCGATAAACTCATCTTT. It translates to CALGERGLLLTGDSYTDKLIF.

In its sample, this clone was seen a few times. This likely came from a read error, as a far larger clone is one base away. This sample includes further DNA sequences coding for the same CDR3. This chain joins TRDV1 and TRDJ1; TRDD3 agrees at 13 bases. V lost 9 bases to trimming and J lost 0 bases; unmatched junction nucleotides: 40. CDR1 is TSWWSYY, CDR2 QGS, per germline. CDR3 size: 27 residues. The CDR3 DNA reads as TGTGCTCTCGGCCCCCGAGGGGTCGGCCTTCCTAAGCCCGAGGTACTGGGGGATACGGGGTACACCGATAAACTCATCTTT. It yields the protein CALGPRGVGLPKPEVLGDTGYTDKLIF.

Of note for this clone: The TCRdb protein, from a much larger clone, departs from this DNA's translation at residue 10, likely by read error; the protein shown derives from the DNA. CDR3 region: CACDTKGGTIDKLIF. The CDR3 coding sequence is TGTGCCTGTGACACTAAAGGGGGCACGATCGATAAACTCATCTTT. The rearrangement joins TRDV2 to TRDJ1, with D possibly TRDD3 on 5 matching bases. Trimming took off 1 base at V and 4 bases at J, with 15 bases between the two ends. Germline CDR1 GEAIGNYY, CDR2 EKD. This CDR3 comprises 15 residues.

This clone was observed a few times. This likely reflects a read error, since a far larger clone is one base away. Other DNA sequences in the same sample also yield this CDR3. The chain couples TRDV1 to TRDJ1, with 13 nucleotides matching TRDD3. The CDR3 sequence is 27 residues long. Germline values: CDR1 TSWWSYY, CDR2 QGS. The CDR3 loop reads CALGPRGVGLPKPEVLGDTGYTDKLIF. The CDR3, as DNA: TGTGCTCTTGGCCCCCGAGGGGTCGGCCTTCCTAAGCCCGAGGTACTGGGGGATACGGGGTACACCGATAAACTCATTTTT.

This clone was observed a few times. A far larger clone differs by one base, so this is likely a read error. Different DNA sequences within this sample yield the same CDR3. This rearrangement joins TRDV1 to TRDJ1; D is possibly TRDD3 (6 bases). The CDR3 runs to 21 residues. The germline V gene has CDR1 TSWWSYY and CDR2 QGS. The CDR3 nucleotides are TGTGCCCTTGGACCCAAAGGCCTACACTCCCTGGGGAGACCGTACACCGATAAACTCATCTTT. It translates to CALGPKGLHSLGRPYTDKLIF.

On this clone itself: A far larger clone is only one base removed, so a read error is likely. Within the sample, other DNA sequences also encode this same CDR3. The V call is TRDV1, the J call TRDJ1; a possible D gene is TRDD2 (9 bases). The length of the CDR3 is 23 residues. Trimming removed 2 bases from V and 2 bases from J, with 36 bases in between. Germline CDR1 reads TSWWSYY; CDR2 reads QGS. CDR3 protein: CALGEASFLRLQSRDTRTDKLIF. The CDR3 DNA follows: TGTGCTCTTGGGGAAGCCTCCTTCCTACGTCTCCAGAGTCGGGATACGAGGACCGATAAACTCATCTTT.

The sample holds a few counts of this clone. The protein TCRdb gives is from a much larger clone and does not agree with this DNA's translation at residue 5, likely a read error; the protein shown here comes from the DNA. The CDR3 DNA sequence: TGTGCTCTTGGACGCAAAGGCCTACACTCCCTGGGGAGACCGTACACCGATAAACTCATCTTT. Its translation: CALGRKGLHSLGRPYTDKLIF. The chain links TRDV1 to TRDJ1, with D tentatively TRDD3 (6 bases). The CDR3 contains 21 residues. The V gene's germline CDR1 is TSWWSYY and CDR2 QGS. V lost 6 bases and J 0 bases, leaving 32 bases between the germline ends.